These T cell receptor beta chains were read from a single sample in a study of response to subunit inactivated influenza vaccine. From the RT-PCR reads, TCRdb called clonotypes with MiXCR, one entry per CDR3 protein. The table records some 640,000 distinct CDR3 sequences, roughly 14% of them present only once. Sequenced material: PBMCs from blood, taken less than 15 days before vaccination. All receptors come from a man aged 45 to 65 who received an inactivated influenza vaccine. The CDR3 runs from the conserved cysteine through the conserved F or W.

j_call: TRBJ2-3; v_call: TRBV7-9; cdr3_aa: CASSSPGREQYF
j_call: TRBJ2-2; v_call: TRBV7-3; cdr3_aa: CASSTNRGQGTGELFF
j_call: TRBJ2-7; v_call: TRBV5-1; cdr3_aa: CASSSTSGSSYEQYF
j_call: TRBJ2-2; v_call: TRBV7-1; cdr3_aa: CASSSSNKGISGGENTGELFF
j_call: TRBJ2-3; v_call: TRBV29-1; cdr3_aa: CSGTVTASTDTQYF
j_call: TRBJ2-7; v_call: TRBV5-6; cdr3_aa: CASSLRATGTGYPYF
j_call: TRBJ1-3; v_call: TRBV12-3/TRBV12-4; cdr3_aa: CASSSWDTTSGNTIYF
j_call: TRBJ2-7; v_call: TRBV9; cdr3_aa: CASSVGTTGYEQYF
j_call: TRBJ2-3; v_call: TRBV4-3; cdr3_aa: CASSQDATSGRAPTDTQYF
j_call: TRBJ1-1; v_call: TRBV10-3; cdr3_aa: CAISLGTGRIPEAFF
j_call: TRBJ1-2; v_call: TRBV12-3/TRBV12-4; cdr3_aa: CASSQSRDRDGYTF
j_call: TRBJ2-1; v_call: TRBV6-2/TRBV6-3; cdr3_aa: CASSYSIAESSYNEQFF
j_call: TRBJ1-5; v_call: TRBV3-1; cdr3_aa: CASSHSRNQPQHF
j_call: TRBJ2-3; v_call: TRBV7-2; cdr3_aa: CASSLSEWDTQYF
j_call: TRBJ2-3; v_call: TRBV4-2; cdr3_aa: CASSLGLAGGTSTDTQYF
j_call: TRBJ2-3; v_call: TRBV10-3; cdr3_aa: CAIGGLTDSSTDTQYF
j_call: TRBJ2-1; v_call: TRBV20-1; cdr3_aa: CSARDEGHEQFF
j_call: TRBJ2-7; v_call: TRBV6-1; cdr3_aa: CASSLQGTFSYEQYF
j_call: TRBJ2-7; v_call: TRBV6-2/TRBV6-3; cdr3_aa: CASGDNPPTYEQYF
j_call: TRBJ2-1; v_call: TRBV6-2/TRBV6-3; cdr3_aa: CASSYNSGGGVVEQFF
j_call: TRBJ2-7; v_call: TRBV20-1; cdr3_aa: CSARDVSGTYEQYF
j_call: TRBJ2-5; v_call: TRBV24-1; cdr3_aa: CATSDPGQAGETQYF
j_call: TRBJ2-5; v_call: TRBV19; cdr3_aa: CASSKFRGGPRETQYF
j_call: TRBJ1-4; v_call: TRBV6-6; cdr3_aa: CASSYREKLFF
j_call: TRBJ2-4; v_call: TRBV5-1; cdr3_aa: CASRWGSSQDIQYF
j_call: TRBJ1-2; v_call: TRBV5-8; cdr3_aa: CASSSSTVNYGYTF
j_call: TRBJ2-3; v_call: TRBV20-1; cdr3_aa: CSAGLANTDTQYF
j_call: TRBJ2-1; v_call: TRBV19; cdr3_aa: CASRLTGLKEQFF
j_call: TRBJ2-2; v_call: TRBV20-1; cdr3_aa: CSARDLSGELFF
j_call: TRBJ2-3; v_call: TRBV12-5; cdr3_aa: CASGLTPRADTQYF
j_call: TRBJ1-6; v_call: TRBV19; cdr3_aa: CATGPYNSPLHF
j_call: TRBJ1-4; v_call: TRBV6-1; cdr3_aa: CASSEMGGEKLFF
j_call: TRBJ1-4; v_call: TRBV28; cdr3_aa: CASSLTIGQGLEKLFF
j_call: TRBJ2-7; v_call: TRBV7-2; cdr3_aa: CASSAPRGHSGSYEQYF
j_call: TRBJ2-1; v_call: TRBV7-6; cdr3_aa: CASSFEAGSSYNEQFF
j_call: TRBJ2-5; v_call: TRBV10-3; cdr3_aa: CAISEFSAWTGVLETQYF